Presented here are 30 T cell receptor beta chains from one specimen sequenced in a study of response to subunit inactivated influenza vaccine. TCRdb ran MiXCR on the RT-PCR reads and lists one entry per CDR3 protein. Altogether 650,000 to 700,000 distinct CDR3 sequences are present, less than 20% being singletons, with the ten largest covering roughly 12%. The specimen comprised PBMCs from blood, sampled 12 days after vaccination. These receptors were collected from a man in his forties or fifties who received an inactivated influenza vaccine.

For the CDR3, the DNA is TGTGCCAGCAGTTTAAGTGGAAGTGATGAGCAGTTCTTC. Residues: CASSLSGSDEQFF. The chain employs TRBV27 and TRBJ2-1; D is uncertain. The V end was cut by 2 bases, the J end by 8 bases, with 10 bases between. The CDR3 loop spans 13 amino acids. CDR1 is MNHEY and CDR2 is SMNVEV in the germline V gene (reference sequence).

This clonotype was recorded a few times. Written as DNA, the CDR3 is TGTGCCAGCAGCTTGGCGGATGTCTATGGCTACACCTTC. This gives the protein CASSLADVYGYTF. V and J are TRBV5-5 and TRBJ1-2; D gene uncertain. The V gene's germline CDR1 is SGHKS and CDR2 YYEKEE (reference sequence). The length of the CDR3 is 13 residues. The V and J ends lost 0 bases and 4 bases respectively, with 7 bases between them.

V and J are TRBV7-9 and TRBJ2-1; TRBD2 agrees at 14 bases. J lost 6 bases, V lost 4 bases, and 5 bases had no gene match. The CDR3 extends over 16 amino acids. Per germline, CDR1 SEHNR and CDR2 FQNEAQ (reference sequence). The CDR3 is CASSSKTSGRGNEQFF. The CDR3 DNA is TGTGCCAGCAGCTCGAAGACTAGCGGGAGGGGCAATGAGCAGTTCTTC.

The chain combines TRBV20-1 with TRBJ2-7; D is perhaps TRBD1 (8 bases). Germline assignment: CDR1 DFQATT and CDR2 SNEGSKA (reference sequence). CDR3 length: 14 residues. Trimming removed 6 bases at V and 2 bases at J, with 17 bases between. CDR3 in amino acids: CSASGQGGTYEQYF. CDR3 DNA: TGCAGTGCCAGCGGACAGGGAGGGACCTACGAGCAGTACTTC.

This clonotype was counted between two and nine times. V is TRBV3-1 and J is TRBJ1-5; D not resolved. Germline lookup yields CDR1 LGHDT and CDR2 YNNKEL (reference sequence). V was clipped by 4 bases and J by 6 bases, with 10 bases between them. CDR3 size: 13 residues. CDR3 sequence reads: CASSPIGVQPQHF. CDR3 coding DNA: TGTGCCAGCAGCCCCATCGGGGTTCAGCCCCAGCATTTT.

This clonotype appeared a few times. The rearrangement uses TRBV10-3 and TRBJ1-3; a weak D match, TRBD1 (5 bases). Per germline, CDR1 ENHRY and CDR2 SYGVKD. The CDR3 consists of 18 residues. V was pared by 2 bases and J by 2 bases, with 19 bases between. The DNA for the CDR3 is TGTGCCATCAGTGAGCTAAGCGGGACGTCAGGCCCTGGAAACACCATATATTTT. This sequence encodes CAISELSGTSGPGNTIYF.

This clonotype was counted a few times. The rearrangement links TRBV20-1 to TRBJ1-6; a possible D gene is TRBD1 (5 bases). Germline V gene lookup returns CDR1 DFQATT and CDR2 SNEGSKA (reference sequence). The V and J ends lost 6 bases and 4 bases respectively, with 16 bases between them. The CDR3 sequence is 15 residues long. CDR3 nucleotides: TGCAGTGCCCTAGGGGCCATACATTATAATTCACCCCTCCACTTT. Translation: CSALGAIHYNSPLHF.

The J gene is TRBJ2-5, the V gene TRBV5-1; possible D gene TRBD1, 5 bases. Germline CDR1 and CDR2: SGHRS and YFSETQ. V gave up 6 bases and J gave up 5 bases, with 14 bases separating them. The CDR3 is 13 amino acids. CDR3 in DNA: TGCGCCAGCAACTCCAGGGTAGGGGAGACCCAGTACTTC. Its translation is CASNSRVGETQYF.

The chain links TRBV7-3 to TRBJ2-1; TRBD2 is a possible D gene (6 bases). Germline CDR1 reads SGHTA; CDR2 reads FQGTGA. The CDR3 has 15 residues. Trimming took 2 bases from V and 0 from J, leaving 8 bases between them. The CDR3 spells CASSLGGFSYNEQFF. DNA of the CDR3: TGTGCCAGCAGCTTAGGGGGGTTCTCCTACAATGAGCAGTTCTTC.

This chain uses TRBV3-1 with TRBJ1-2, with D possibly being TRBD1 (5 bases). CDR1 is LGHDT, CDR2 YNNKEL, per germline (reference sequence). Trimming left V 0 bases short and J 8 bases short, with 16 bases between. CDR3 length equals 15 residues. The CDR3: CASSQEPVAQEGYTF. CDR3 sequence (DNA): TGTGCCAGCAGCCAAGAACCAGTAGCACAGGAAGGCTACACCTTC.

The rearrangement uses TRBV12-3 or TRBV12-4 and TRBJ1-1; TRBD1 is a possible D gene (5 bases). This CDR3 is 12 amino acids long. The V and J ends lost 6 bases and 7 bases respectively, with 12 bases between them. The CDR3 sequence is CASRTGPIEAFF. The CDR3 nucleotides are TGTGCCAGCAGGACGGGGCCGATTGAAGCTTTCTTT.

The chain combines TRBV6-1 with TRBJ2-5; D remains ambiguous. Trimming pared 7 bases from V and 1 base from J, leaving 16 bases between. The CDR3 is 15 amino acids. Germline CDR1 and CDR2: MNHNS and SASEGT. DNA for the CDR3: TGTGCCAGCAATCCGACGTCAGCGACCCAAGAGACCCAGTACTTC. This gives the protein CASNPTSATQETQYF.

The V and J genes are TRBV6-2 or TRBV6-3 and TRBJ1-5, with D possibly matching TRBD1 (6 bases). The V end lost 5 bases, the J end lost 1 base, and 15 bases lay between the germline ends. Looked up from germline, CDR1 is MNHEY and CDR2 is SVGEGT. The CDR3 sequence is 16 residues long. The DNA of the CDR3 is TGTGCCAGCAGTGATGGGGGACACCGAAGCAATCAGCCCCAGCATTTT. Protein sequence: CASSDGGHRSNQPQHF.

The chain combines TRBV20-1 with TRBJ2-3, with 11 bases aligning to TRBD2. With V trimmed by 1 base and J by 2 bases, 5 bases remained unmatched. There are 16 residues in the CDR3. Germline lookup yields CDR1 DFQATT and CDR2 SNEGSKA (reference sequence). CDR3 sequence reads: CSARAPSGGHTDTQYF. The CDR3 nucleotides read TGCAGTGCTAGAGCTCCTAGCGGGGGGCACACAGATACGCAGTATTTT.

This clonotype showed up just a few times. The chain couples TRBV12-3 or TRBV12-4 to TRBJ2-7, with a tentative D call TRBD2 (5 bases). The V gene lost 5 bases and the J gene lost 4 bases, with 15 bases spanning the gap. The CDR3 is made up of 14 amino acids. CDR3 coding DNA: TGTGCCAGCAGTAACCGGGAACAGCCTTACGAGCAGTACTTC. Amino acid sequence: CASSNREQPYEQYF.

This clonotype was seen a few times. The genes are TRBV15 and TRBJ2-7; 9 nucleotides agree with TRBD1. The V segment lost 0 bases and the J segment 2 bases; nucleotides outside the gene matches: 8. Per germline, CDR1 LNHNV and CDR2 YYDKDF (reference sequence). The length of the CDR3 is 17 residues. The CDR3 DNA sequence: TGTGCCACCAGCAGAGATGGAGGATGGACAGGGGCCTACGAGCAGTACTTC. Amino acid sequence: CATSRDGGWTGAYEQYF.

In its sample, this clonotype was seen a few times. V gene TRBV5-1 combines with J gene TRBJ2-3, with 7 bases identical to TRBD2. The ends lost 5 bases at V and 0 bases at J; junction bases unmatched: 3. CDR1 and CDR2 (germline): SGHRS, YFSETQ. The CDR3 length is 14 residues. For the CDR3, the DNA is TGCGCCAGCAGGAGCGGGGTTAGCACAGATACGCAGTATTTT. It codes for CASRSGVSTDTQYF.

The gene calls are TRBV6-1 and TRBJ2-1; the match to TRBD2 covers 7 bases. Germline loops: CDR1 MNHNS, CDR2 SASEGT. The CDR3 is 17 residues long. Trimming took 4 bases from V and 1 from J; bases not matched to a gene: 10. The CDR3 DNA is TGTGCCAGCAGTGGGGACTACTACGGATGGTCCTACAATGAGCAGTTCTTC. It yields the protein CASSGDYYGWSYNEQFF.

Only a few counts were recorded for this clonotype. The J gene is TRBJ2-3, the V gene TRBV6-1; 10 bases line up with TRBD2. With V trimmed by 11 bases and J by 2 bases, 4 bases remained unmatched. The CDR3 has 13 amino acids. Germline V CDR1 and CDR2: MNHNS, SASEGT. The CDR3 DNA reads TGTGCCGTAGCGGGGGGTACCACAGATACGCAGTATTTT. Its translation: CAVAGGTTDTQYF.

J is TRBJ2-2 and V is TRBV5-1; D is uncertain. The germline gives CDR1 SGHRS, CDR2 YFSETQ. The CDR3 extends over 16 amino acids. Trimming took 6 bases from V and 2 from J, leaving 17 bases between them. This CDR3 reads CASNFVSSQNTGELFF. In DNA form, the CDR3 reads TGCGCCAGCAACTTTGTTAGTTCGCAAAACACCGGGGAGCTGTTTTTT.

The CDR3 loop reads CASSWGSGRAHNEQFF. The CDR3 DNA reads TGTGCCAGCAGCTGGGGAAGCGGGAGGGCCCACAATGAGCAGTTCTTC. This chain links TRBV7-2 with TRBJ2-1, with 10 bases fitting TRBD2. The CDR3 contains 16 residues. Germline CDR1 reads SGHTA; CDR2 reads FQGNSA. Trimming removed 4 bases from V and 5 bases from J; junction bases left unmatched: 8.

A few counts support this clonotype. The chain has TRBV11-2 and TRBJ1-2; D is ambiguous. Trimming shortened V by 1 base and J by 0 bases, and 9 bases separated the two germline ends. Germline V lookup: CDR1 SGHAT, CDR2 FQNNGV. This CDR3 is built from 15 residues. The CDR3 region has the DNA TGTGCCAGCAGCTTAGGGCAGTACCCTAACTATGGCTACACCTTC. Translation gives CASSLGQYPNYGYTF.

Ten or more counts support this clonotype. The chain employs TRBV3-1 and TRBJ2-1; 9 bases match TRBD2. This CDR3 comprises 16 residues. Germline V CDR1 and CDR2: LGHDT, YNNKEL (reference sequence). J lost 6 bases, V lost 6 bases, and 12 bases had no gene match. The chain's CDR3 is CASRPKPGLAINEQFF. In DNA form, the CDR3 reads TGTGCCAGCAGACCAAAACCGGGACTAGCTATCAATGAGCAGTTCTTC.

This clonotype occurred a few times. The chain links TRBV9 to TRBJ2-2, with 8 bases that match TRBD2. Trimming at V came to 0 bases and at J to 7 bases, leaving 8 bases not matched to a gene. CDR3 length: 16 residues. Germline CDR1 and CDR2: SGDLS and YYNGEE. The CDR3 is CASSVGPGGPYGELFF. The CDR3 coding sequence is TGTGCCAGCAGCGTAGGACCGGGAGGGCCTTACGGGGAGCTGTTTTTT. Supplemented by reference TRBV9 and TRBJ2-2, the full variable domain reads DSGVTQTPKHLITATGQRVTLRCSPRSGDLSVYWYQQSLDQGLQFLIQYYNGEERAKGNILERFSAQQFPDLHSELNLSSLELGDSALYFCASSVGPGGPYGELFFGEGSRLTVL.

In its sample, this clonotype was seen a few times. CDR3 amino acids: CASSFGLAGVDEQFF. For the CDR3, the DNA is TGTGCCAGCAGCTTTGGGCTAGCGGGAGTTGATGAGCAGTTCTTC. The chain joins TRBV7-9 to TRBJ2-1; 10 bases are shared with TRBD2. This CDR3 comprises 15 residues. Germline V gene sequence: CDR1 SEHNR, CDR2 FQNEAQ (reference sequence). V gave up 3 bases and J gave up 8 bases; unmatched junction bases: 7.

The chain recombines TRBV7-2 with TRBJ2-3; 12 positions agree with TRBD2. V lost 6 bases, J lost 5 bases, and 6 bases stayed unmatched. Germline V lookup: CDR1 SGHTA, CDR2 FQGNSA. This CDR3 has 15 amino acids. The CDR3 coding sequence is TGTGCCAGCAGTATGCTAGCGGGGGGGGGAGATACGCAGTATTTT. Translated: CASSMLAGGGDTQYF.

This clonotype was counted a few times. The V call is TRBV12-3 or TRBV12-4, the J call TRBJ2-1; 10 bases are shared with TRBD2. The ends lost 5 bases at V and 7 bases at J; junction bases unmatched: 8. The length of the CDR3 is 15 residues. The CDR3 DNA reads TGTGCCAGCAGTAAGAGCGGGGGGGCCTTGAATGAGCAGTTCTTC. It translates to CASSKSGGALNEQFF.

The chain uses TRBV5-1 and TRBJ2-1; TRBD1 might be the D (6 bases). The CDR3 runs to 14 residues. Germline CDR1 SGHRS, CDR2 YFSETQ. V gave up 4 bases and J gave up 2 bases, with 10 bases separating them. CDR3 nucleotides: TGCGCCAGCAGCGGGGACAAGCCCTACAATGAGCAGTTCTTC. The encoded protein is CASSGDKPYNEQFF. The full variable domain, with the rest looked up from reference TRBV5-1 and TRBJ2-1, is KAGVTQTPRYLIKTRGQQVTLSCSPISGHRSVSWYQQTPGQGLQFLFEYFSETQRNKGNFPGRFSGRQFSNSRSEMNVSTLELGDSALYLCASSGDKPYNEQFFGPGTRLTVL.

The V call is TRBV30, the J call TRBJ2-7, with 12 nucleotides matching TRBD2. This CDR3 spans 13 amino acids. V gave up 7 bases and J gave up 5 bases; unmatched junction bases: 6. Germline CDR1 reads GTSNPN; CDR2 reads SVGIG (reference sequence). The DNA for the CDR3 is TGTGCCTACTCGGGACTAGCGGGTAACGAGCAGTACTTC. Amino acids: CAYSGLAGNEQYF.

This clonotype was observed many times. V is TRBV5-6 and J is TRBJ2-5; a weak D match, TRBD2 (5 bases). The CDR3 sequence is 19 residues long. Germline lookup yields CDR1 SGHDT and CDR2 YYEEEE. Trimming left V 0 bases short and J 7 bases short, with 28 bases between. The CDR3 region has the DNA TGTGCCAGCAGCTTGGTCCCGTCCCAGGTTTCTGGGAGAGGAGCGACCCAGTACTTC. Translation: CASSLVPSQVSGRGATQYF.